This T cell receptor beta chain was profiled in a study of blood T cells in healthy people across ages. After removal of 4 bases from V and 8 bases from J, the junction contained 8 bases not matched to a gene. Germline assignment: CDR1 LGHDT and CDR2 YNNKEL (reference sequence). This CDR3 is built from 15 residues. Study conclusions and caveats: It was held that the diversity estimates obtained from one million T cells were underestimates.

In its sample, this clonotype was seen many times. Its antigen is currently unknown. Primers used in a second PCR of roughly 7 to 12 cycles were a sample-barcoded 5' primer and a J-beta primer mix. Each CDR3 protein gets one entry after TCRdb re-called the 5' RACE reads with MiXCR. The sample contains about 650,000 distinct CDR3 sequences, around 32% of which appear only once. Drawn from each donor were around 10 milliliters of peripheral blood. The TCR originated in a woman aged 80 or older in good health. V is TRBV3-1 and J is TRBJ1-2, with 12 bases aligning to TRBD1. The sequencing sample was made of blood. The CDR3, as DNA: TGTGCCAGCAGCCCGTCCGCCGGGACAGGGGGCGGCTACACCTTC. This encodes CASSPSAGTGGGYTF.